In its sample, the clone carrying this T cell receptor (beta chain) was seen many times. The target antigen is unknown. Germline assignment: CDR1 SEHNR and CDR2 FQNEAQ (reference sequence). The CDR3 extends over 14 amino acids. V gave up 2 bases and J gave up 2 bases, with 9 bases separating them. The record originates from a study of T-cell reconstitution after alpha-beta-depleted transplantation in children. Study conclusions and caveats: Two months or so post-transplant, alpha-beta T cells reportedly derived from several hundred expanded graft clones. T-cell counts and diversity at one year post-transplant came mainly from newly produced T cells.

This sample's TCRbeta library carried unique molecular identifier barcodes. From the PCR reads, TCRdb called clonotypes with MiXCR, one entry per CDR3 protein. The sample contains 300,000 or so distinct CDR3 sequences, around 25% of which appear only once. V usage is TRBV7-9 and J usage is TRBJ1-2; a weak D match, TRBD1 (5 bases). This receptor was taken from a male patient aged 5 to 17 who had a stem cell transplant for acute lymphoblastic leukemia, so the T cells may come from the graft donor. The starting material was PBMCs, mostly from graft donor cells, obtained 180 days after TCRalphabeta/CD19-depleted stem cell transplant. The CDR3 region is CASSLQGANYGYTF. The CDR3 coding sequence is TGTGCCAGCAGCTTACAGGGCGCCAACTATGGCTACACCTTC.